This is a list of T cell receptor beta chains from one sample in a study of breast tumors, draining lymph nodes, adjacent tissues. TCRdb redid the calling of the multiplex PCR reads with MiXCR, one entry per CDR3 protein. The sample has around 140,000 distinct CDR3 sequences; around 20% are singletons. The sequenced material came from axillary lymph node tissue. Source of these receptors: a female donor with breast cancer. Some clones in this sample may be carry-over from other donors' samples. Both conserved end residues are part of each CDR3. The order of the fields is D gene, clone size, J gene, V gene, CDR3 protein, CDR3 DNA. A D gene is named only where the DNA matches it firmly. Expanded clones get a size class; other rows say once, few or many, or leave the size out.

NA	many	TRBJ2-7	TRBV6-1	CASDYLPYEQYF	TGTGCCAGCGACTACCTGCCTTACGAGCAGTACTTC
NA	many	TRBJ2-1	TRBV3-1	CASSQETKTSYNEQFF	TGTGCCAGCAGCCAAGAGACTAAGACCTCCTACAATGAGCAGTTCTTC
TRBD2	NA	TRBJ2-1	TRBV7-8	CASSRAGTSVAEQFF	TGTGCCAGCAGCCGTGCCGGGACTAGCGTCGCTGAGCAGTTCTTC
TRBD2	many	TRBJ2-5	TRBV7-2	CASSRTSGSLETQYF	TGTGCCAGCAGCCGGACTAGCGGGAGCTTAGAGACCCAGTACTTC
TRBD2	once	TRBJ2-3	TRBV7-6	CANSLDGSSGRGEDTQYF	TGTGCCAACAGCTTAGACGGTTCGAGCGGGAGGGGTGAAGATACGCAGTATTTT
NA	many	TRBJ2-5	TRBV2	CASRHRDARQETQYF	TGTGCCAGCAGACATCGGGACGCTCGTCAAGAGACCCAGTACTTC
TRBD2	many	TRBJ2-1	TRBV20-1	CSAPTRTSVSSYNEQFF	TGCAGTGCTCCGACTAGGACTAGCGTTAGCTCCTACAATGAGCAGTTCTTC
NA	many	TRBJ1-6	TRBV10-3	CAISSQAGDNSPLHF	TGTGCCATCAGTTCCCAGGCGGGGGATAATTCACCCCTCCACTTT
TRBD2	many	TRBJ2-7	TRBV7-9	CASSLREKNYEQYF	TGTGCCAGCAGCTTGCGGGAGAAAAACTACGAGCAGTACTTC
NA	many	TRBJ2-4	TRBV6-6	CASTTTGRGIQYF	TGTGCCAGCACGACTACAGGGAGGGGCATTCAGTACTTC
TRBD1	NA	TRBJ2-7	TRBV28	CASNYGTGYEQYF	TGTGCCAGCAATTACGGGACAGGGTACGAGCAGTACTTC
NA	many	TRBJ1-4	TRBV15	CATSRDNSRGAKNEKLFF	TGTGCCACCAGCAGAGACAACTCCCGAGGGGCGAAGAATGAAAAACTGTTTTTT